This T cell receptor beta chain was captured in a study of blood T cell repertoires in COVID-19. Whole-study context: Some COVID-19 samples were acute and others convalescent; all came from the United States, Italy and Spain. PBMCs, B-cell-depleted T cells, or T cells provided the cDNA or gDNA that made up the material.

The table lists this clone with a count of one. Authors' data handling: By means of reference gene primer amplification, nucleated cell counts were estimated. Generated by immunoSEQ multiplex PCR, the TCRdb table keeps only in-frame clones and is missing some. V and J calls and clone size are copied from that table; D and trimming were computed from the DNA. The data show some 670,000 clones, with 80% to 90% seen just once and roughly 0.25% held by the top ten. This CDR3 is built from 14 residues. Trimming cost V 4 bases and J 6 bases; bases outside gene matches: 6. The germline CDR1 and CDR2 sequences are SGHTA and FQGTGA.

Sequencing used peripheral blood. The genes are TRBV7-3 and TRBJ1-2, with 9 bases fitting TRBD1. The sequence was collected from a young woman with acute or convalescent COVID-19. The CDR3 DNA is TGTGCCAGCAGCTCGACAGGGGGTAGAGATGGCTACACCTTC. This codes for CASSSTGGRDGYTF.